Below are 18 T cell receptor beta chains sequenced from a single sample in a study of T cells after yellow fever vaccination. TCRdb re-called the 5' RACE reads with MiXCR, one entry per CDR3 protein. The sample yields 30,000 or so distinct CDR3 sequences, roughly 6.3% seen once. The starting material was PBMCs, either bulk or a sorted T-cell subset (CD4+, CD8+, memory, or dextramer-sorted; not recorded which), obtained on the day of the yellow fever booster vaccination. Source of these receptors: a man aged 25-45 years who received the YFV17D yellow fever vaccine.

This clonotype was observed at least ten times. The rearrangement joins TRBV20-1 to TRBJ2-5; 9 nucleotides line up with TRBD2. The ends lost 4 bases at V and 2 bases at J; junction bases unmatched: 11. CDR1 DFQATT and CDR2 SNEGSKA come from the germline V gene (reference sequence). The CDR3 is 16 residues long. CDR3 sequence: CSAISFSGSKQETQYF. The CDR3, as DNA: TGCAGTGCTATTTCGTTTAGCGGGAGCAAACAAGAGACCCAGTACTTC.

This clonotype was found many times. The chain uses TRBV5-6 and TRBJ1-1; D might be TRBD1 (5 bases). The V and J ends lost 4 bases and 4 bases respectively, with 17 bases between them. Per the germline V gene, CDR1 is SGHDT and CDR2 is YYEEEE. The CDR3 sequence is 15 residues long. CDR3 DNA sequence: TGTGCCAGCAGCCCCCCAAAGGGGCGGGGCACTGAAGCTTTCTTT. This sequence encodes CASSPPKGRGTEAFF.

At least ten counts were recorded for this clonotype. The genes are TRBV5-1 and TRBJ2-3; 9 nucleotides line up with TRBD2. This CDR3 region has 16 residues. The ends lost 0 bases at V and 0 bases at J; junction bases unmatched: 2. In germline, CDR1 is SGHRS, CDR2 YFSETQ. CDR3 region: CASSLVLAGSTDTQYF. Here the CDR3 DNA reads TGCGCCAGCAGCTTGGTGCTAGCGGGAAGCACAGATACGCAGTATTTT.

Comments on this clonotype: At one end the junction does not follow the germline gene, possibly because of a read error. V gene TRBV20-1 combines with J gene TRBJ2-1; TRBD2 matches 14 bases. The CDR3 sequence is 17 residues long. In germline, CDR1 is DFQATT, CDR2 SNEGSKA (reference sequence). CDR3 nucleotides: TGCTGTGCTAGGGGACTAGCGGGAGAGGTCGGCTACAATGAGCAGTTCTTC. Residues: CCARGLAGEVGYNEQFF.

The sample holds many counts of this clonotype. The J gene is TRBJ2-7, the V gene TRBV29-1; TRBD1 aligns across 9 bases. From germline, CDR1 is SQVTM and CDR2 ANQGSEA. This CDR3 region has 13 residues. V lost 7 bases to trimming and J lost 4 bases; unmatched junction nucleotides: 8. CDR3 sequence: CSASPTGGYEQYF. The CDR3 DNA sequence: TGCAGCGCCTCCCCGACAGGGGGTTACGAGCAGTACTTC.

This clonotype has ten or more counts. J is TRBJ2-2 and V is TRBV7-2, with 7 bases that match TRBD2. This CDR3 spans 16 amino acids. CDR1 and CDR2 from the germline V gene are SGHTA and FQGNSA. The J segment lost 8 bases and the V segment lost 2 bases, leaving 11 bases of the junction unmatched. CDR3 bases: TGTGCCAGCAGCTTAAGCGGGACCACCCTTCCGGGGGAGCTGTTTTTT. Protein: CASSLSGTTLPGELFF.

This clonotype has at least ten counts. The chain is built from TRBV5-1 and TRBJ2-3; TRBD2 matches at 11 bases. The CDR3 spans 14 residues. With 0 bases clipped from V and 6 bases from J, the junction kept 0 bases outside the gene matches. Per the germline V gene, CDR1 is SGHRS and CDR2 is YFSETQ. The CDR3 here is CASSLASGRDTQYF. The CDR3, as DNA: TGCGCCAGCAGCTTGGCTAGCGGGAGGGATACGCAGTATTTT. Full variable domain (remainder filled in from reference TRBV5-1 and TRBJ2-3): KAGVTQTPRYLIKTRGQQVTLSCSPISGHRSVSWYQQTPGQGLQFLFEYFSETQRNKGNFPGRFSGRQFSNSRSEMNVSTLELGDSALYLCASSLASGRDTQYFGPGTRLTVL.

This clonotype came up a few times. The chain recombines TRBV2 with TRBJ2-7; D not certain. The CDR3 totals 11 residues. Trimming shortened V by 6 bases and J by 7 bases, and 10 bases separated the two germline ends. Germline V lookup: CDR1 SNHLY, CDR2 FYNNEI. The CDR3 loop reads CASSPSMEQYF. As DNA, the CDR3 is TGTGCCAGCAGCCCGTCGATGGAGCAGTACTTC.

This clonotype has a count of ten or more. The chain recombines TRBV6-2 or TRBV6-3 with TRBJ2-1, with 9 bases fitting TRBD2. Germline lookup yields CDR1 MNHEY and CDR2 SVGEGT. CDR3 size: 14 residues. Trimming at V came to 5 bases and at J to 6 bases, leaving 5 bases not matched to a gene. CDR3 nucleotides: TGTGCCAGCAGTATCGGGACTAGCATCAATGAGCAGTTCTTC. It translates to CASSIGTSINEQFF.

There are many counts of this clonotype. The DNA of the CDR3 is TGTGCCAGCTCACCGCCGACTAGCCGTGAGACCCAGTACTTC. It is translated as CASSPPTSRETQYF. This chain joins TRBV18 and TRBJ2-5; TRBD2 agrees at 7 bases. The V gene's germline CDR1 is KGHSH and CDR2 LQKENI. The CDR3 has 14 amino acids. Trimming removed 3 bases from V and 5 bases from J; junction bases left unmatched: 6.

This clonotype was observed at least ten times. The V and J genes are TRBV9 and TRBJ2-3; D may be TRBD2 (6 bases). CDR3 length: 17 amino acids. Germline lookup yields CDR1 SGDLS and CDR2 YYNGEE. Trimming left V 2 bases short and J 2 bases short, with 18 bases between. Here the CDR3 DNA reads TGTGCCAGCAGCGTGGTTCGGGCTAGCGAGAACACAGATACGCAGTATTTT. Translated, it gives CASSVVRASENTDTQYF.

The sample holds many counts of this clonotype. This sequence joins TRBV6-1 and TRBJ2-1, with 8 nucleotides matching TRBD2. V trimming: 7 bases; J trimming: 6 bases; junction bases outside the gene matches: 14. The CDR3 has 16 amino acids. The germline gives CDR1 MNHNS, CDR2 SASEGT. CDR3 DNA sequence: TGTGCCAGCACCCCCTTGGGGGCTAGCGGGTCCAATGAGCAGTTCTTC. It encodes CASTPLGASGSNEQFF.

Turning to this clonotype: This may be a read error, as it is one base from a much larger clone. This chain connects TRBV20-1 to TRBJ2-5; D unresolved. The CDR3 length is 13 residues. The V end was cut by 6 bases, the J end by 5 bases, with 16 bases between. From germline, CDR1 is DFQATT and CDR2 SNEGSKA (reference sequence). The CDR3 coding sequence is TGCAGTGCGGCCAGGAAGAGCCACGAGACCCAGTACTTC. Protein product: CSAARKSHETQYF.

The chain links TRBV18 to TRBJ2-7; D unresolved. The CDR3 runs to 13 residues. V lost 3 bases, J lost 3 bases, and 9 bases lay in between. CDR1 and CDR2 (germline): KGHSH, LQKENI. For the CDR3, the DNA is TGTGCCAGCTCACCCCTCCCCGACTACGAGCAGTACTTC. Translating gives CASSPLPDYEQYF.

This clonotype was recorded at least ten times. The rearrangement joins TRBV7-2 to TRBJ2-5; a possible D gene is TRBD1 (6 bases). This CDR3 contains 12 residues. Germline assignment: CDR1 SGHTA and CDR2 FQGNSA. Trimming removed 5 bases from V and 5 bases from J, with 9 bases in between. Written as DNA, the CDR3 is TGTGCCAGCAGCCCCCAGGGGGAGACCCAGTACTTC. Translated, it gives CASSPQGETQYF.

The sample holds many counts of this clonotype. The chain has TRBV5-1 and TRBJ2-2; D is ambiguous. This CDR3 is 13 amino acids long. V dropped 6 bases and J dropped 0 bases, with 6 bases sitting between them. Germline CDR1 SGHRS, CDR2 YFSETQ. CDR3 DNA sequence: TGCGCCAGCACCCGACCGAACACCGGGGAGCTGTTTTTT. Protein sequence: CASTRPNTGELFF.

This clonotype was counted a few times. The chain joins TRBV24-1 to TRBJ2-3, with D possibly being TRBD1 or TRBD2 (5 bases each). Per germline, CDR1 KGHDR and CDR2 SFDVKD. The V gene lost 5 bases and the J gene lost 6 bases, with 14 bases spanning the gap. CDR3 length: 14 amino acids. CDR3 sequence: CATSGGPQYDTQYF. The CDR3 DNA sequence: TGTGCCACCAGTGGGGGACCCCAATACGATACGCAGTATTTT.

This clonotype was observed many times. CDR3 sequence: CASSLTGYSYEQYF. CDR3 bases: TGTGCCAGCAGTTTAACCGGTTACTCCTACGAGCAGTACTTC. V is TRBV28 and J is TRBJ2-7; no definite D call. The CDR3 is 14 residues long. CDR1 is MDHEN and CDR2 is SYDVKM in the germline V gene. V lost 2 bases and J lost 0, with 8 bases in between.